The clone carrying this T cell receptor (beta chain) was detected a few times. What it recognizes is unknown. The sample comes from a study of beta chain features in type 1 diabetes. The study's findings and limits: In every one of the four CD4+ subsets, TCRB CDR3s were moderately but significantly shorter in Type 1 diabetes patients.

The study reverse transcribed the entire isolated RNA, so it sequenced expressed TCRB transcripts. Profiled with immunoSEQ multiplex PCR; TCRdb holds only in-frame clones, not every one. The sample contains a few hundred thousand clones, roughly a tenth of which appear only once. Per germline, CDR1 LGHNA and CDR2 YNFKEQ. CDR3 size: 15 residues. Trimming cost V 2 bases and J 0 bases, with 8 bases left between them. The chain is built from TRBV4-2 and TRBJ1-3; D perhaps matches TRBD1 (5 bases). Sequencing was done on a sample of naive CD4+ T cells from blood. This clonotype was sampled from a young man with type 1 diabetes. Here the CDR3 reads CASSQRQSSGNTIYF. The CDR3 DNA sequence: TGTGCCAGCAGCCAAAGACAGAGCTCTGGAAACACCATATATTTT.